These 6 T cell receptor beta chains were all obtained from the same sample, sequenced in a study of cytomegalovirus exposure and HLA in healthy donors. PCR involved 60 Vbeta and 13 Jbeta primers. Here immunoSEQ multiplex PCR was the method, and the copy in TCRdb shows in-frame clones only, minus some. The repertoire holds 140,000 or so clones, with 75% to 90% as singletons. Sequenced material: PBMCs. Every receptor here comes from a female donor in good health and CMV-seronegative.

The chain recombines TRBV28 with TRBJ1-5, with 11 bases fitting TRBD1. There are 17 residues in the CDR3. In germline, CDR1 is MDHEN, CDR2 SYDVKM. V trimming: 10 bases; J trimming: 4 bases; junction bases outside the gene matches: 15. The CDR3 loop reads CATASGTGGASNQPQHF. The CDR3 DNA follows: TGTGCCACCGCTAGCGGGACAGGGGGGGCCTCTAATCAGCCCCAGCATTTT.

This chain uses TRBV14 with TRBJ2-5; no clear D gene. Germline lookup yields CDR1 SGHDN and CDR2 FVKESK. Trimming stripped 1 base from V and 5 bases from J, with 8 bases between. The CDR3 totals 13 residues. The CDR3 DNA reads TGTGCCAGCAGCCAAGTTCAGGTGGAGACCCAGTACTTC. Its translation is CASSQVQVETQYF.

Points on this clone: The same CDR3 arises from other DNA sequences in this sample as well. The chain joins TRBV5-1 to TRBJ2-7; 8 nucleotides match TRBD2. Germline V CDR1 and CDR2: SGHRS, YFSETQ. CDR3 size: 14 residues. J was trimmed by 2 bases and V by 1 base; bases with no gene match: 2. As DNA, the CDR3 is TGCGCCAGCAGCTTGACTAGCGGAACCTACGAGCAGTACTTC. Protein: CASSLTSGTYEQYF.

The chain uses TRBV6-1 and TRBJ2-2, with D perhaps matching TRBD2 (7 bases). This CDR3 has 15 residues. The V gene lost 5 bases and the J gene lost 1 base, with 11 bases spanning the gap. Germline V gene data show CDR1 as MNHNS and CDR2 as SASEGT. CDR3 nucleotides: TGTGCCAGCAGTCCGGGGGGCGGGAACACCGGGGAGCTGTTTTTT. As protein: CASSPGGGNTGELFF.

The chain has TRBV5-1 and TRBJ2-5; D possibly corresponds to TRBD1 (5 bases). The CDR3 consists of 16 residues. Trimming took off 0 bases at V and 1 base at J, with 13 bases between the two ends. Germline values: CDR1 SGHRS, CDR2 YFSETQ. Here the CDR3 reads CASSLEGRAGQETQYF. The CDR3 nucleotides read TGCGCCAGCAGCTTGGAGGGCAGGGCTGGCCAAGAGACCCAGTACTTC.

There are a few counts of this clone. The rearrangement uses TRBV30 and TRBJ2-3, with D unclear. Germline lookup yields CDR1 GTSNPN and CDR2 SVGIG (reference sequence). Trimming shortened V by 0 bases and J by 2 bases, and 6 bases separated the two germline ends. This CDR3 is built from 13 residues. CDR3 protein: CAWSVSDTDTQYF. Here the CDR3 DNA reads TGTGCCTGGAGTGTTAGTGACACAGATACGCAGTATTTT. Based on the CDR3 plus reference TRBV30 and TRBJ2-3, the full variable domain is SQTIHQWPATLVQPVGSPLSLECTVEGTSNPNLYWYRQAAGRGLQLLFYSVGIGQISSEVPQNLSASRPQDRQFILSSKKLLLSDSGFYLCAWSVSDTDTQYFGPGTRLTVL.